These T cell receptor beta chains were read from a single sample in a study of cytomegalovirus exposure and HLA in healthy donors. The protocol was immunoSEQ multiplex PCR, while the TCRdb copy is restricted to in-frame clones and leaves out a portion. Found here are around 95,000 clones, roughly 80% of them singletons; the top ten hold roughly 3.5%. The sequenced material came from PBMCs. These receptors came from a man between 25 and 39 years old in good health and CMV-seropositive. Both conserved end residues are part of each CDR3. D genes are given only for firm matches. Clone size is shown for a subset of rows, as once, few, many or a class of expanded clone.

TRBJ2-1	.	TRBV5-1	.	CASSLELANEQFF	TGCGCCAGCAGCTTGGAACTCGCCAATGAGCAGTTCTTC
TRBJ2-1	once	TRBV5-4	.	CASSLGGPSSYNEQFF	TGTGCCAGCAGCTTGGGGGGCCCTAGCTCCTACAATGAGCAGTTCTTC
TRBJ2-2	.	TRBV6-4	TRBD2	CASSDRLAGDTGELFF	TGTGCCAGCAGTGACCGACTAGCGGGAGACACCGGGGAGCTGTTTTTT
TRBJ1-5	few	TRBV6-5	.	CASSYAGYNQPQHF	TGTGCCAGCAGTTACGCAGGTTACAATCAGCCCCAGCATTTT
TRBJ2-3	.	TRBV5-1	.	CASSLGADTDTQYF	TGCGCCAGCAGCTTGGGTGCGGACACAGATACGCAGTATTTT
TRBJ2-7	.	TRBV4-2	TRBD2	CASSQGSTSGYYEQYF	TGTGCCAGCAGCCAGGGGTCGACTAGCGGGTATTACGAGCAGTACTTC
TRBJ2-2	.	TRBV7-8	.	CASSLAGGSNTGELFF	TGTGCCAGCAGCTTAGCGGGGGGATCGAACACCGGGGAGCTGTTTTTT
TRBJ2-2	.	TRBV27	.	CASSLFSGEAGELFF	TGTGCCAGCAGTTTATTTTCCGGGGAGGCCGGGGAGCTGTTTTTT
TRBJ2-7	.	TRBV28	TRBD2	CASGFSGSYEQYF	TGTGCCAGCGGATTTAGCGGGAGCTACGAGCAGTACTTC
TRBJ2-7	.	TRBV28	.	CASSFYYEQYF	TGTGCCAGCAGTTTCTATTACGAGCAGTACTTC
TRBJ1-4	.	TRBV11-2	.	CASSPDTSTNEKLFF	TGTGCCAGCAGCCCGGACACTTCAACTAATGAAAAACTGTTTTTT
TRBJ2-7	once	TRBV30	TRBD1	CARDRVLRSDGEQYF	TGTGCCCGTGACAGGGTCCTCCGCTCCGACGGCGAGCAGTACTTC
TRBJ2-5	.	TRBV10-3	TRBD2	CAISGGGVVETQYF	TGTGCCATCAGCGGTGGGGGGGTTGTAGAGACCCAGTACTTC
TRBJ1-1	.	TRBV15	TRBD1	CATSRDTPGGEAFF	TGTGCCACCAGCAGAGATACCCCAGGGGGCGAAGCTTTCTTT
TRBJ2-7	.	TRBV6-5	TRBD2	CASSYQRLAGAYEQYF	TGTGCCAGCAGTTACCAAAGACTAGCGGGAGCCTACGAGCAGTACTTC
TRBJ1-5	.	TRBV30	.	CAWRGQLGQPQHF	TGTGCCTGGAGAGGACAGTTGGGTCAGCCCCAGCATTTT
TRBJ1-2	.	TRBV7-9	.	CASSLASGQLWHGYTF	TGTGCCAGCAGCTTAGCGTCGGGACAACTATGGCATGGCTACACCTTC
TRBJ2-7	.	TRBV6-5	.	CASSRQGGIPYEQYF	TGTGCCAGCAGCCGACAAGGGGGAATTCCCTACGAGCAGTACTTC
TRBJ1-3	.	TRBV4-2	.	CASSEVPGAGNTIYF	TGTGCCAGCAGCGAAGTCCCAGGGGCTGGAAACACCATATATTTT
TRBJ1-1	.	TRBV19	TRBD1	CASSLGTGNTEAFF	TGTGCCAGTAGTTTGGGGACAGGAAACACTGAAGCTTTCTTT
TRBJ1-1	.	TRBV14	TRBD1	CASSPWDRGLTEAFF	TGTGCCAGCAGCCCCTGGGACAGGGGGTTAACTGAAGCTTTCTTT
TRBJ2-7	.	TRBV5-1	TRBD2	CASSLADGRAYEQYF	TGCGCCAGCAGCTTGGCCGATGGGAGGGCCTACGAGCAGTACTTC
TRBJ1-5	.	TRBV15	TRBD1	CATRTGNQPQHF	TGTGCCACCAGGACAGGGAATCAGCCCCAGCATTTT
TRBJ2-1	.	TRBV10-1	TRBD2	CASRDSGRDNEQFF	TGCGCCAGCAGAGATAGCGGGAGGGACAATGAGCAGTTCTTC
TRBJ1-1	.	TRBV19	.	CASSTGRGGPEAFF	TGTGCCAGTAGTACCGGACGGGGAGGACCTGAAGCTTTCTTT
TRBJ2-7	few	TRBV4-3	TRBD1	CASSQGTTGAEQYF	TGCGCCAGCAGCCAAGGAACAACAGGGGCCGAGCAGTACTTC
TRBJ2-3	.	TRBV4-3	TRBD2	CASSQDHSGSYTDTQYF	TGCGCCAGCAGCCAAGATCATAGCGGGAGCTACACAGATACGCAGTATTTT
TRBJ2-2	.	TRBV7-7	.	CASSLLENTGELFF	TGTGCCAGCAGCTTACTAGAGAACACCGGGGAGCTGTTTTTT
TRBJ2-3	.	TRBV9	.	CASSPSSTLTDTQYF	TGTGCCAGCAGCCCTTCTAGTACGCTCACAGATACGCAGTATTTT
TRBJ1-2	.	TRBV19	.	CASSEPQGYYGYTF	TGTGCCAGTAGCGAACCCCAGGGATATTATGGCTACACCTTC
TRBJ2-5	.	TRBV6-5	.	CASSYSGQPYETQYF	TGTGCCAGCAGTTATTCTGGACAGCCTTATGAGACCCAGTACTTC
TRBJ1-2	.	TRBV5-1	.	CASSPDRADGYTF	TGCGCCAGCAGCCCGGACAGAGCTGATGGCTACACCTTC
TRBJ2-5	.	TRBV7-9	.	CASSSYRQVQETQYF	TGTGCCAGCAGCTCCTATCGACAGGTTCAAGAGACCCAGTACTTC
TRBJ1-4	.	TRBV7-9	.	CASSLSKSPTNEKLFF	TGTGCCAGCAGCTTATCCAAGAGTCCAACTAATGAAAAACTGTTTTTT
TRBJ2-4	.	TRBV27	.	CASSLVSSPGTTKNIQYF	TGTGCCAGCAGTTTAGTTTCTAGTCCGGGTACGACCAAAAACATTCAGTACTTC
TRBJ1-4	.	TRBV5-6	.	CASSPAGGDEKLFF	TGTGCCAGCAGCCCAGCGGGGGGCGATGAAAAACTGTTTTTT
TRBJ2-3	.	TRBV19	TRBD2	CASSSTTPSGRRADTQYF	TGTGCCAGTAGTTCGACGACTCCCAGCGGGAGACGGGCGGATACGCAGTATTTT
TRBJ1-4	few	TRBV5-1	.	CASSGQINEKLFF	TGCGCCAGCAGCGGGCAGATTAATGAAAAACTGTTTTTT
TRBJ1-2	.	TRBV7-2	TRBD1	CASSLNRGDGYTF	TGTGCCAGCAGCTTAAACAGGGGGGATGGCTACACCTTC
TRBJ2-1	.	TRBV19	TRBD2	CASSIRKLGTTYNEQFF	TGTGCCAGTAGTATCCGCAAATTGGGGACTACCTACAATGAGCAGTTCTTC
TRBJ2-7	.	TRBV15	.	CATSRGRDSYEQYF	TGTGCCACCAGCAGAGGCAGGGATTCCTACGAGCAGTACTTC
TRBJ2-7	.	TRBV28	TRBD1	CASSLIGTGAWGKIEQYF	TGTGCCAGCAGTTTAATCGGGACAGGGGCCTGGGGGAAGATCGAGCAGTACTTC
TRBJ2-7	.	TRBV6-5	TRBD1	CASSWAPGGEQYF	TGTGCCAGCAGTTGGGCCCCAGGGGGCGAGCAGTACTTC
TRBJ2-2	.	TRBV6-5	.	CASWGPNTGELFF	TGTGCCAGCTGGGGGCCGAACACCGGGGAGCTGTTTTTT
TRBJ1-3	.	TRBV28	.	CASRPGGSGNTIYF	TGTGCCAGCAGACCGGGGGGTAGTGGAAACACCATATATTTT
TRBJ2-2	few	TRBV6-5	.	CASGQLTVYTGELFF	TGTGCCAGCGGGCAACTGACCGTCTACACCGGGGAGCTGTTTTTT
TRBJ1-5	once	TRBV29-1	.	CSVEGGGPDQPQHF	TGCAGCGTTGAAGGGGGGGGACCCGATCAGCCCCAGCATTTT
TRBJ1-1	.	TRBV19	TRBD1	CAAAIQGPTTTEAFF	TGTGCCGCCGCAATACAGGGGCCCACGACCACTGAAGCTTTCTTT
TRBJ1-5	.	TRBV29-1	.	CSVGGGTGNQPQHF	TGCAGCGTTGGGGGGGGGACTGGCAATCAGCCCCAGCATTTT
TRBJ1-1	.	TRBV28	TRBD1	CASNTKPGQGVTEAFF	TGTGCCAGCAACACCAAACCGGGACAGGGAGTAACTGAAGCTTTCTTT